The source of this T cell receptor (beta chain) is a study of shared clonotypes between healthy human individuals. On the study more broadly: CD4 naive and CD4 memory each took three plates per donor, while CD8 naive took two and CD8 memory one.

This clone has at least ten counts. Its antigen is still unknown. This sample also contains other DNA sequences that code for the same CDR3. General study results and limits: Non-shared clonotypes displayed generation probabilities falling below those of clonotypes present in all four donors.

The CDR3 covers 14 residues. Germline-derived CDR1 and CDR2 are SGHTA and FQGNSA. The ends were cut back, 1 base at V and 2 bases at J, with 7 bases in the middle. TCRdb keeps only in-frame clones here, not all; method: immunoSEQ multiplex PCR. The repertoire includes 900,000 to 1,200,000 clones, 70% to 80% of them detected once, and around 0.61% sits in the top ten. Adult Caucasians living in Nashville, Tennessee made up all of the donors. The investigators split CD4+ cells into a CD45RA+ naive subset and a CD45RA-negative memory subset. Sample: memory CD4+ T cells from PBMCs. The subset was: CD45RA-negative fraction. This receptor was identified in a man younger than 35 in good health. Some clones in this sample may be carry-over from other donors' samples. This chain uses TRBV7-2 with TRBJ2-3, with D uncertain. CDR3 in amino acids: CASSLDGNTDTQYF. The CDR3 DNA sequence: TGTGCCAGCAGCTTAGATGGCAACACAGATACGCAGTATTTT.